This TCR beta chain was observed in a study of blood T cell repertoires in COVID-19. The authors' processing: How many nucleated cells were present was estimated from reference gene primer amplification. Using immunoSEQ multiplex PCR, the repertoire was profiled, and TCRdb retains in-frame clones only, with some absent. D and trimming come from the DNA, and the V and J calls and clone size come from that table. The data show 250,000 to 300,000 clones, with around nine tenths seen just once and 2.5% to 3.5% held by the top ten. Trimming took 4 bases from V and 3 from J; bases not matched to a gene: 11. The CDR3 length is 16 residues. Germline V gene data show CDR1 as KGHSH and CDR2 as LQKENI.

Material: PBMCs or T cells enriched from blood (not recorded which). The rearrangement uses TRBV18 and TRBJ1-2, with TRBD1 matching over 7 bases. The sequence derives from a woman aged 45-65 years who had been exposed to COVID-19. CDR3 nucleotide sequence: TGTGCCAGCTCACTCCTCCCTAGGGGGCCGCACTATGGCTACACCTTC. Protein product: CASSLLPRGPHYGYTF.